A selection of T cell receptor beta chains follows, all from one sample in a study of early T cells in non-severe SARS-CoV-2 infection. Each CDR3 protein gets one entry after TCRdb re-called the 5' RACE reads with MiXCR. The sample lists about 60,000 distinct CDR3 sequences, over 8% occurring once. The sample comprised whole blood. The receptors shown here come from an adult who was a healthcare worker with PCR-confirmed SARS-CoV-2 infection or an uninfected control (not recorded which). Each CDR3 is given with its conserved first and last residue. The D gene is left open where the match is weak. Not all rows give a size; the values are once, few, many and, for expanded clones, a class.

V,J,size,D,DNA,CDR3
TRBV5-5,TRBJ1-1,-,-,TGTGCCAGCAGCTTTGATGGAGTGGACACTGAAGCTTTCTTT,CASSFDGVDTEAFF
TRBV6-5,TRBJ1-1,few,-,TGTGCCAGCAGTTACCATCGGAACACTGAAGCTTTCTTT,CASSYHRNTEAFF
TRBV6-1,TRBJ2-1,many,TRBD2,TGTGCCAGCAGGACGGGACTAGCGGGCTACAATGAGCAGTTCTTC,CASRTGLAGYNEQFF
TRBV9,TRBJ1-2,few,-,TGTGCCAGCAGCGTAGCTAAGCCAGGGATCTATGGCTACACCTTC,CASSVAKPGIYGYTF
TRBV4-2,TRBJ1-3,many,-,TGTGCCAGCAGCCATGAGGGAAACACCATATATTTT,CASSHEGNTIYF
TRBV28,TRBJ2-7,few,TRBD2,TGTGCCAGCACCACGACTAGCGGGGCCTACGAGCAGTACTTC,CASTTTSGAYEQYF
TRBV20-1,TRBJ2-7,many,TRBD1,TGCAGTGCTAGAGGACAGGGGGCTTACGAGCAGTACTTC,CSARGQGAYEQYF
TRBV30,TRBJ2-7,-,-,TGTGCCTGGAGTGGTTACGAGCAGTACTTC,CAWSGYEQYF
TRBV6-5,TRBJ1-6,few,TRBD1,TGTGCCAGCAGGACCGGACAGGAACATTCACCCCTCCACTTT,CASRTGQEHSPLHF
TRBV20-1,TRBJ1-6,many,-,TGCAGTGGAAATCCCTTGACCGGGGGGTCCTATAATTCACCCCTCCACTTT,CSGNPLTGGSYNSPLHF
TRBV12-3/TRBV12-4,TRBJ2-1,many,TRBD2,TGTGCCAGCAGTTCCCCCGCAGGGACTATCTACAATGAGCAGTTCTTC,CASSSPAGTIYNEQFF
TRBV5-6,TRBJ1-1,-,-,TGTGCCAGCAGCTCTGTGGGTAAGGGTTTGAACACTGAAGCTTTCTTT,CASSSVGKGLNTEAFF
TRBV30,TRBJ1-4,many,-,TGTGCCTGGAGACGGCTGATGAATGAAAAACTGTTTTTT,CAWRRLMNEKLFF
TRBV3-1,TRBJ2-3,few,-,TGTGCCACGTCGGTGGGGGATACGCAGTATTTT,CATSVGDTQYF
TRBV5-1,TRBJ2-1,-,TRBD2,TGCGCCAGCAGATCCAGCGGGAGAAAAAATGAGCAGTTCTTC,CASRSSGRKNEQFF
TRBV7-2,TRBJ2-5,-,-,TGTGCCAGCAGCCCTCGCAGTTTGGGTCCCCAAGAGACCCAGTACTTC,CASSPRSLGPQETQYF
TRBV10-2,TRBJ1-1,-,-,TGCGCCAGCACCCTGACAGTTAACACTGAACCTTTCTTT,CASTLTVNTEPFF
TRBV4-1,TRBJ2-7,-,-,TGCGCCAGCAGCCAAGGGAGGGCAAAGGACGAGCAGTACTTC,CASSQGRAKDEQYF
TRBV3-1,TRBJ2-7,-,-,TGTGCCAGCAGCCAAGCTACTGAGAAGTACTTC,CASSQATEKYF
TRBV9,TRBJ2-7,-,-,TGTGCGAGCGGAGTAGGCACCTACGAGCAGTACTTC,CASGVGTYEQYF
TRBV5-5,TRBJ1-1,few,-,TGTGCCAGCAGCTTGGGGCCGAGACAGAACACTGAAGCTTTCTTT,CASSLGPRQNTEAFF
TRBV6-1,TRBJ2-1,many,-,TGTGCCAGCAGGAAGGACAGTTACAATGAGCAGTTCTTC,CASRKDSYNEQFF
TRBV6-1,TRBJ1-3,few,TRBD1,TGTGCCAGCAGTGAAGCCTGGACAGGGAACACCATATATTTT,CASSEAWTGNTIYF
TRBV19,TRBJ1-5,many,TRBD1,TGTGCCAGTAGTATAGAGACAGGGGGTCATCAGCCCCAGCATTTT,CASSIETGGHQPQHF
TRBV20-1,TRBJ2-3,many,-,TGCAGTGCTTCCCTTGGATTCGATACGCAGTATTTT,CSASLGFDTQYF
TRBV6-5,TRBJ1-2,many,TRBD1,TGTGCCAGCAGTTACGGCTCCGGACAGGAATACTATGGCTACACCTTC,CASSYGSGQEYYGYTF
TRBV18,TRBJ1-5,-,-,TGTGCCAGCTCCCAATCCAGTTCAGGGGGCAATCAGCCCCAGCATTTT,CASSQSSSGGNQPQHF
TRBV5-1,TRBJ1-1,-,TRBD1,TGCGCCAGCAGCGAAGACAGGGTTTACACTGAAGCTTTCTTT,CASSEDRVYTEAFF
TRBV27,TRBJ2-1,many,-,TGTGCCAGCAGGCACAGGTCTAGTGAGCAGTTCTTC,CASRHRSSEQFF
TRBV19,TRBJ2-7,many,TRBD1,TGTGCCAGTCGTTTCCGGGACAGCCCACCCTACGAGCAGTACTTC,CASRFRDSPPYEQYF
TRBV7-2,TRBJ2-3,-,-,TGTGCCAGCAGTTCGGCGGGCACAGATACGCAGTATTTT,CASSSAGTDTQYF
TRBV10-2,TRBJ2-7,many,TRBD1,TGCGCCAGCAATGGAGGACAGGGGGCCTACGAGCAGTACTTC,CASNGGQGAYEQYF
TRBV5-1,TRBJ2-5,-,-,TGCGCCAGCATCCTCCCTTGGGCACACCAAGAGACCCAGTACTTC,CASILPWAHQETQYF
TRBV7-6,TRBJ2-1,-,-,TGTGCCAGCAGCCCAGGTTTCGAAAAACTCACCAGGGGATACAATGAGCAGTTCTTC,CASSPGFEKLTRGYNEQFF
TRBV5-4,TRBJ2-1,few,TRBD2,TGTGCCAGCAGCTTGGCCGAGCGGGAGGGCCTTGAGCAGTTCTTC,CASSLAEREGLEQFF
TRBV7-6,TRBJ2-1,-,TRBD2,TGTGCCAGCAGCCCCCGACTAGCGGGAGGGGATGAGCAGTTCTTC,CASSPRLAGGDEQFF
TRBV4-1,TRBJ2-4,many,-,TGCGCCAGCAGCCAAGATCGGGGGCGCGGGATAAACATTCAGTACTTC,CASSQDRGRGINIQYF
TRBV6-4,TRBJ2-1,medium-sized,TRBD2,TGTGCCAGCAGTGAGGGGACTAGCGGCAATGAGCAGTTCTTC,CASSEGTSGNEQFF
TRBV7-9,TRBJ2-1,few,-,TGTGCCAGCAGCTTTAAAAGGGATACTTACAATGAGCAGTTCTTC,CASSFKRDTYNEQFF
TRBV6-5,TRBJ1-4,-,-,TGTGCCAGCAGTACTAGGGGAAGGGATGAAAAACTGTTTTTT,CASSTRGRDEKLFF
TRBV20-1,TRBJ2-7,many,-,TGCAGTGCTAGTATGGTTTTGGGGAGAGGACACGAGCAGTACTTC,CSASMVLGRGHEQYF
TRBV11-2,TRBJ2-1,many,-,TGTGCCAGCAGCAGTACCGGGAACTCCTACAATGAGCAGTTCTTC,CASSSTGNSYNEQFF
TRBV19,TRBJ1-2,-,-,TGTGCCAGTAGTATGGATAAGGGGGACGGCTACACCTTC,CASSMDKGDGYTF
TRBV7-9,TRBJ1-4,-,-,TGTGCCAGCAGCCGGGGGTCGATGCAGATGACTAATGAAAAACTGTTTTTT,CASSRGSMQMTNEKLFF
TRBV12-3/TRBV12-4,TRBJ2-7,-,-,TGTGCCAGCAGTTTAGCGGGTCAGGCGGTCTACGAGCAGTACTTC,CASSLAGQAVYEQYF
TRBV12-3/TRBV12-4,TRBJ2-1,few,TRBD2,TGTGCCAGCTCTGCGGGACTAGCGGGCACTGAGCAGTTCTTC,CASSAGLAGTEQFF
TRBV7-9,TRBJ2-7,-,-,TGTGCCAGCAGCTCGTCAGTAGGGGAGCAGTACTTC,CASSSSVGEQYF
TRBV30,TRBJ2-5,few,-,TGTGCCTGGAGTACGGAGACCCAGTACTTC,CAWSTETQYF
TRBV5-1,TRBJ2-5,-,TRBD1,TGCGCCAGCAGCTGGCGGACAGGGGGCGCGGAAGAGACCCAGTACTTC,CASSWRTGGAEETQYF
TRBV12-3/TRBV12-4,TRBJ1-5,few,-,TGTGCCAGCAGCCCTCAGGGAATTAGCAATCAGCCCCAGCATTTT,CASSPQGISNQPQHF
TRBV20-1,TRBJ2-3,many,-,TGCAGTGCTAGGAAGCCAGGGAGCACAGATACGCAGTATTTT,CSARKPGSTDTQYF
TRBV19,TRBJ2-7,-,-,TGTGCCAGTAAAGCGGAGAGCTCCTACGAGCAGTACTTC,CASKAESSYEQYF
TRBV2,TRBJ2-7,many,-,TGTGCCAGCAGAGGACTGGAATACGAGCAGTACTTC,CASRGLEYEQYF
TRBV29-1,TRBJ2-7,few,-,TGCAGCGCTTTTGGGATGGGGGGCTGGGACCACGAGCAGTACTTC,CSAFGMGGWDHEQYF
TRBV5-1,TRBJ2-5,-,-,TGCGCCAGCAGCCCGCAGGGGAGGAATATAGAGACCCAGTACTTC,CASSPQGRNIETQYF
TRBV7-9,TRBJ2-7,many,-,TGTGCCAGCACCTACCCCCGGTCCCCCTACGAGCAGTACTTC,CASTYPRSPYEQYF
TRBV10-3,TRBJ1-1,few,TRBD1,TGTGCCATCAAGGGACAGGGATCCGGCACTGAAGCTTTCTTT,CAIKGQGSGTEAFF